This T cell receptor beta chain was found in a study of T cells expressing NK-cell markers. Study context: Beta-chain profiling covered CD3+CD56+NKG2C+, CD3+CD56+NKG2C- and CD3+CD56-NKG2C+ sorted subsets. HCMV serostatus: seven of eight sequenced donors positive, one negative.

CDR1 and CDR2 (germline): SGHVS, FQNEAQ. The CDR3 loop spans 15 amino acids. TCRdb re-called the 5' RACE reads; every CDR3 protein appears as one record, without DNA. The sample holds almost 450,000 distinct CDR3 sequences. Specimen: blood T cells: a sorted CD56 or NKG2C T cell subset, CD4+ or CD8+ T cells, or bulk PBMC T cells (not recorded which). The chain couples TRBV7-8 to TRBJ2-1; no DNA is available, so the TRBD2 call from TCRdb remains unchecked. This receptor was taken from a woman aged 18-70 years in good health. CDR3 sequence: CASSPRSSGGNEQFF.